This TCR beta chain came from a study of T cells expressing NK-cell markers. The overall study: Beta-chain profiling covered CD3+CD56+NKG2C+, CD3+CD56+NKG2C- and CD3+CD56-NKG2C+ sorted subsets.

Following a re-call of the 5' RACE reads, TCRdb has one entry per CDR3 protein and lacks DNA. This repertoire includes 400,000 or so distinct CDR3 sequences. The germline V gene encodes CDR1 SGHTA and CDR2 FQGNSA. CDR3 length equals 16 residues. The chain recombines TRBV7-2 with TRBJ2-4; as DNA is missing, the TRBD1 call by TCRdb cannot be tested. Sequenced input: blood T cells: a sorted CD56 or NKG2C T cell subset, CD4+ or CD8+ T cells, or bulk PBMC T cells (not recorded which). The clonotype comes from a woman between 50 and 59 years old in good health. The CDR3 is CASSLSSTGAKNIQYF.